This passage covers 25 T cell receptor beta chains from one sample sequenced in a study of T cells in Graves' hyperthyroidism and ophthalmopathy (dated by TCRdb to the late 2010s). Library creation used multiplex PCR. Sequencer: Illumina HiSeq 2000. TCR beta CDR3 regions were amplified from RNA transcripts. The TCR CDR3 was subjected to a first round of RT-PCR using the HTBI primer set and the Qiagen OneStep RT-PCR kit. TCRdb trimmed the raw reads at Q25, called clones with MiXCR and kept productive beta chains. Records with the same CDR3 protein are collapsed into one entry carrying the most frequent genes and DNA. A total of more than 350,000 distinct CDR3 sequences appear in this sample, 14% to 15% of them only once. Jointly, the top ten make up approximately 30% of the sample. Sequences were obtained from blood. Source of these receptors: a woman aged 30 to 39 with Graves' hyperthyroidism.

This clonotype was observed at least ten times. This chain joins TRBV7-9 and TRBJ2-7; TRBD2 agrees at 14 bases. The CDR3 runs to 18 residues. The V and J ends lost 5 bases and 2 bases, in that order; junction bases with no gene match: 11. Germline CDR1 reads SEHNR; CDR2 reads FQNEAQ (reference sequence). The CDR3 DNA follows: TGTGCCAGCAGCGCGCCATTGGGACTAGCGGGAGCCCCCTACGAGCAGTACTTC. Encoded protein: CASSAPLGLAGAPYEQYF.

This chain links TRBV24-1 with TRBJ2-1; 8 bases fit TRBD1. The CDR3 runs to 15 residues. Trimming at V came to 3 bases and at J to 6 bases, leaving 6 bases not matched to a gene. Germline CDR1 KGHDR, CDR2 SFDVKD. CDR3 bases: TGTGCCACCAGTGATGCCGGGACAGGCCCCAATGAGCAGTTCTTC. It codes for CATSDAGTGPNEQFF.

Ten or more counts support this clonotype. V and J are TRBV12-3 or TRBV12-4 and TRBJ2-7; D may be TRBD2 (7 bases). The CDR3 runs to 15 residues. Between the trimmed V and J ends, which lost 5 bases and 4 bases, there was a span of 18 bases. CDR3 bases: TGTGCCAGCAGTCCCCGGGGGGCGGGAGTGTACGAGCAGTACTTC. Its translation is CASSPRGAGVYEQYF.

The rearrangement links TRBV12-3 or TRBV12-4 to TRBJ1-5; 8 nucleotides match TRBD1. The CDR3 consists of 16 residues. With 6 bases clipped from V and 0 bases from J, the junction kept 7 bases outside the gene matches. The CDR3 loop reads CASRTGTGYSNQPQHF. The DNA of the CDR3 is TGTGCCAGCAGAACCGGGACAGGTTATAGCAATCAGCCCCAGCATTTT.

Only a few counts were recorded for this clonotype. The rearrangement joins TRBV5-5 to TRBJ2-5; maybe TRBD2 (5 bases). The V end lost 2 bases, the J end lost 4 bases, and 15 bases lay between the germline ends. The germline gives CDR1 SGHKS, CDR2 YYEKEE (reference sequence). The CDR3 loop spans 15 amino acids. DNA of the CDR3: TGTGCCAGCAGCTTCGGGGTTACCCCAAGAGAGACCCAGTACTTC. This sequence encodes CASSFGVTPRETQYF.

V and J are TRBV18 and TRBJ2-1, with 8 nucleotides matching TRBD2. The CDR3 extends over 15 amino acids. Germline lookup yields CDR1 KGHSH and CDR2 LQKENI. Trimming took 4 bases from V and 2 from J; bases not matched to a gene: 4. CDR3 in DNA: TGTGCCAGCTCACGGGGTAGCGGGGCCTACAATGAGCAGTTCTTC. Encoded protein: CASSRGSGAYNEQFF.

This clonotype was counted between two and nine times. A single base separates this from a much larger clone, so it may be a read error. The chain combines TRBV25-1 with TRBJ2-1; 12 nucleotides agree with TRBD2. In germline, CDR1 is MGHDK, CDR2 SYGVNS. Trimming removed 6 bases from V and 1 base from J; junction bases left unmatched: 1. The CDR3 has 15 amino acids. The DNA of the CDR3 is TGTGCCAGCAGCACTAGCGGGAGGTCCTACAATGAGCAGTTCTTC. This codes for CASSTSGRSYNEQFF. Looking up the rest from reference TRBV25-1 and TRBJ2-1 gives the full variable domain: EADIYQTPRYLVIGTGKKITLECSQTMGHDKMYWYQQDPGMELHLIHYSYGVNSTEKGDLSSESTVSRIRTEHFPLTLESARPSHTSQYLCASSTSGRSYNEQFFGPGTRLTVL.

This clonotype was picked up many times. This chain uses TRBV28 with TRBJ2-5; a weak D match, TRBD2 (6 bases). The CDR3 runs 17 residues. Trimming removed 2 bases at V and 1 base at J, with 17 bases between. Germline-derived CDR1 and CDR2 are MDHEN and SYDVKM. The CDR3 loop is CASSLANWDSTQETQYF. CDR3 in DNA: TGTGCCAGCAGTTTAGCGAATTGGGACTCAACCCAAGAGACCCAGTACTTC. The entire variable domain, with the rest obtained from reference TRBV28 and TRBJ2-5, is as follows: DVKVTQSSRYLVKRTGEKVFLECVQDMDHENMFWYRQDPGLGLRLIYFSYDVKMKEKGDIPEGYSVSREKKERFSLILESASTNQTSMYLCASSLANWDSTQETQYFGPGTRLLVL.

Turning to this clonotype: A junction boundary mismatches the germline segment, possibly from a read error. J is TRBJ1-5 and V is TRBV5-1; D remains unclear. The CDR3 loop spans 15 amino acids. Germline CDR1 reads SGHRS; CDR2 reads YFSETQ. CDR3 protein: CASGLRGYSNQPQHF. The DNA for the CDR3 is TGCGCCAGCGGCTTACGAGGGTATAGCAATCAGCCCCAGCATTTT.

This clonotype came up many times. The chain recombines TRBV11-1 with TRBJ2-1; D unresolved. The germline V and J ends were trimmed by 3 bases and 9 bases, with 9 bases remaining between them. CDR3 size: 12 residues. Germline CDR1 SGHAT, CDR2 FQDESV (reference sequence). The CDR3 loop reads CASSFLGPEQFF. In DNA, the CDR3 is TGTGCCAGCAGCTTCCTAGGCCCTGAGCAGTTCTTC.

This chain links TRBV9 with TRBJ2-7; D is possibly TRBD2 (5 bases). The germline V gene encodes CDR1 SGDLS and CDR2 YYNGEE. Trimming took off 0 bases at V and 4 bases at J, with 8 bases between the two ends. CDR3 size: 13 residues. CDR3 sequence reads: CASSVATGYEQYF. As DNA, the CDR3 is TGTGCCAGCAGCGTAGCTACGGGATACGAGCAGTACTTC.

The chain carries TRBV12-5 and TRBJ2-1; 7 nucleotides line up with TRBD1. V was pared by 11 bases and J by 14 bases, with 15 bases of the junction left unmatched. CDR3 size: 12 residues. Germline V gene sequence: CDR1 LGHNT, CDR2 FRNRAP. CDR3 residues: CAGGGLGTGEFF. CDR3 sequence (DNA): TGTGCTGGCGGTGGTCTTGGAACAGGGGAGTTCTTC.

This clonotype occurred many times. The chain uses TRBV2 and TRBJ2-3; D may correspond to TRBD1 or TRBD2 (6 bases each). CDR1 is SNHLY and CDR2 is FYNNEI in the germline V gene. The CDR3 covers 15 residues. The ends were cut back, 8 bases at V and 3 bases at J, with 18 bases in the middle. The CDR3 protein is CASDSGQGGTDTQYF. The CDR3 DNA reads as TGTGCCAGCGACTCGGGACAAGGGGGGACAGATACGCAGTATTTT.

The rearrangement links TRBV7-3 to TRBJ2-3, with unresolved D. CDR1 is SGHTA, CDR2 FQGTGA, per germline. CDR3 length: 15 residues. Between the trimmed V and J ends, which lost 4 bases and 4 bases, there was a span of 15 bases. The CDR3 DNA sequence: TGTGCCAGCAGCTCCCTTGATGGCACACCAGATACGCAGTATTTT. This gives the protein CASSSLDGTPDTQYF. The whole variable domain, remainder taken from reference TRBV7-3 and TRBJ2-3, is GAGVSQTPSNKVTEKGKYVELRCDPISGHTALYWYRQSLGQGPEFLIYFQGTGAADDSGLPNDRFFAVRPEGSVSTLKIQRTERGDSAVYLCASSSLDGTPDTQYFGPGTRLTVL.

This clonotype was counted a few times. The V call is TRBV28, the J call TRBJ2-2; tentative D call: TRBD2 (7 bases). This CDR3 comprises 14 residues. V lost 5 bases to trimming and J lost 4 bases, with 11 bases between them. Germline CDR1 MDHEN, CDR2 SYDVKM. CDR3 protein: CASSPGGGTGELFF. CDR3 coding DNA: TGTGCCAGCAGTCCGGGGGGCGGCACCGGGGAGCTGTTTTTT.

The chain couples TRBV24-1 to TRBJ2-5; TRBD2 matches 13 bases. Germline-derived CDR1 and CDR2 are KGHDR and SFDVKD. The CDR3 contains 14 residues. The trim removed 7 bases at V and 9 bases at J, leaving 7 bases unmatched. CDR3 loop: CATSATSGRAAQYF. The CDR3 DNA reads as TGTGCCACCAGCGCTACTAGCGGGAGGGCGGCCCAGTACTTC.

This clonotype was picked up many times. V and J are TRBV6-1 and TRBJ2-2; 10 nucleotides agree with TRBD2. The V segment lost 6 bases and the J segment 1 base; nucleotides outside the gene matches: 14. CDR3 length equals 19 residues. Germline V gene data show CDR1 as MNHNS and CDR2 as SASEGT. CDR3 coding DNA: TGTGCCAGCAGGACCCTCAGCGGGAGGGCAAAAGAGAACACCGGGGAGCTGTTTTTT. Translated, it gives CASRTLSGRAKENTGELFF.

Ten or more counts support this clonotype. This chain uses TRBV30 with TRBJ1-5; D may be TRBD1 (5 bases). Germline loops: CDR1 GTSNPN, CDR2 SVGIG (reference sequence). This CDR3 has 13 residues. V was shortened by 3 bases and J by 5 bases, with 11 bases between the two germline ends. CDR3 DNA: TGTGCCTGGAGCGACAGTCTGGATCAGCCCCAGCATTTT. Encoded protein: CAWSDSLDQPQHF.

The chain has TRBV4-2 and TRBJ2-2; weak D call: TRBD1 (5 bases). Deletions cut 0 bases from V and 1 base from J, with 15 bases between. There are 18 residues in the CDR3. The germline V gene encodes CDR1 LGHNA and CDR2 YNFKEQ. The CDR3 DNA sequence: TGTGCCAGCAGCCAAGATTGGGCCAGGGTTGGGAACACCGGGGAGCTGTTTTTT. Protein product: CASSQDWARVGNTGELFF.

This clonotype came up many times. The CDR3 nucleotides read TGTGCCAGCAGCCCCAGACAGGGGACTAATGAAAAACTGTTTTTT. Its protein is CASSPRQGTNEKLFF. V is TRBV3-1 and J is TRBJ1-4; 8 nucleotides agree with TRBD1. Germline CDR1 and CDR2: LGHDT and YNNKEL (reference sequence). CDR3 length equals 15 residues. Trimming cost V 4 bases and J 2 bases; bases outside gene matches: 3.

This clonotype was recorded many times. This chain joins TRBV11-2 and TRBJ1-5, with 8 bases identical to TRBD1. The CDR3 loop spans 15 amino acids. Germline loops: CDR1 SGHAT, CDR2 FQNNGV. Germline trimming cut 5 bases from V and 2 bases from J; bases unmatched to any gene: 5. CDR3 nucleotide sequence: TGTGCCAGCAGCCGGACAGGGAATGGCAATCAGCCCCAGCATTTT. Residues: CASSRTGNGNQPQHF. Looking up the rest from reference TRBV11-2 and TRBJ1-5 gives the full variable domain: EAGVAQSPRYKIIEKRQSVAFWCNPISGHATLYWYQQILGQGPKLLIQFQNNGVVDDSQLPKDRFSAERLKGVDSTLKIQPAKLEDSAVYLCASSRTGNGNQPQHFGDGTRLSIL.

This clonotype has ten or more counts. This chain uses TRBV28 with TRBJ2-7, with D uncertain. The CDR3 covers 14 residues. Germline CDR1 and CDR2: MDHEN and SYDVKM. V was trimmed by 6 bases and J by 2 bases, leaving 14 bases between them. The CDR3 DNA sequence: TGTGCCAGCAGAGACGTTATAACTACCTACGAGCAGTACTTC. This sequence encodes CASRDVITTYEQYF.

This clonotype was counted many times. V and J are TRBV5-8 and TRBJ2-7; 9 nucleotides match TRBD1. CDR3 length equals 15 residues. Losses at the gene ends were 4 bases for V and 4 bases for J; bases not matched to a gene: 9. Looked up from germline, CDR1 is SGHTS and CDR2 is YDEGEE. The CDR3 protein is CASSLGQGITYEQYF. The CDR3 region has the DNA TGTGCCAGCAGCCTCGGACAGGGGATTACATACGAGCAGTACTTC.

The genes are TRBV5-4 and TRBJ2-6; D possibly matches TRBD1 or TRBD2 (5 bases each). The CDR3 runs to 17 residues. Germline CDR1 and CDR2: SGHNT and YYREEE (reference sequence). V was pared by 4 bases and J by 1 base, with 15 bases between. CDR3 in DNA: TGTGCCAGCAGCCGAGGGGAATTTAAGTCTGGGGCCAACGTCCTGACTTTC. Amino acids: CASSRGEFKSGANVLTF. Looking up the rest from reference TRBV5-4 and TRBJ2-6 gives the full variable domain: ETGVTQSPTHLIKTRGQQVTLRCSSQSGHNTVSWYQQALGQGPQFIFQYYREEENGRGNFPPRFSGLQFPNYSSELNVNALELDDSALYLCASSRGEFKSGANVLTFGAGSRLTVL.

In its sample, this clonotype was seen a few times. This chain links TRBV10-2 with TRBJ1-5; 7 nucleotides match TRBD1. The CDR3 runs to 18 residues. With 6 bases clipped from V and 4 bases from J, the junction kept 18 bases outside the gene matches. Germline lookup yields CDR1 WSHSY and CDR2 SAAADI. CDR3 sequence reads: CASSRGELGYERNQPQHF. The CDR3 region has the DNA TGCGCCAGCAGCAGGGGGGAATTGGGATATGAACGAAATCAGCCCCAGCATTTT.